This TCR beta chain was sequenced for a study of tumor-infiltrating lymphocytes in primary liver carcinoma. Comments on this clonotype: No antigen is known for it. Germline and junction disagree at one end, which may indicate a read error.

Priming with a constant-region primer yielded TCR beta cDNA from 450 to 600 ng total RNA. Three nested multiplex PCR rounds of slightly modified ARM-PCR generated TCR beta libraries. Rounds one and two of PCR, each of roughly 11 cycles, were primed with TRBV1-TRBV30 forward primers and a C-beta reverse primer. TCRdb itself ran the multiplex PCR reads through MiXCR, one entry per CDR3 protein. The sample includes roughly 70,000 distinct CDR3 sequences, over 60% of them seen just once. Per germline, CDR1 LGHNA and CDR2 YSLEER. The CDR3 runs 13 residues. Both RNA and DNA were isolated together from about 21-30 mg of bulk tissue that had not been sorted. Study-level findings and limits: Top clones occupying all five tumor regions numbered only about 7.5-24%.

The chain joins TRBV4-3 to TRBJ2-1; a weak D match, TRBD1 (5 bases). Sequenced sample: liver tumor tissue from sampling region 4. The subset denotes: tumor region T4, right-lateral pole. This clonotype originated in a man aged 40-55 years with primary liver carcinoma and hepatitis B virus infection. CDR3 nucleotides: TGTGTCAGCAGCCAAACAGGTTACAATGAGCAGTTCTTC. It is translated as CVSSQTGYNEQFF.